This TCR beta chain comes out of a study of preoperative IRX-2 immunotherapy in early breast cancer. Treatment of the sample: preoperative locoregional IRX-2 cytokine immunotherapy. This phase Ib study tested locoregional IRX-2 cytokine immunotherapy given before surgery. Clones were read by immunoSEQ multiplex PCR, and TCRdb kept only the in-frame ones, dropping some. The sample shows 25,000 or so clones, approximately 92% of them seen only once. CDR3 length: 15 amino acids. Deletions cut 0 bases from V and 1 base from J, with 9 bases between. Germline CDR1 reads LNHNV; CDR2 reads YYDKDF (reference sequence).

The genes are TRBV15 and TRBJ2-5, with unresolved D. This sequence was found in a human donor with breast cancer. This material consisted of tumor tissue, taken after IRX-2 immunotherapy. CDR3 sequence (DNA): TGTGCCACCAGCAGAGATGGCCTACCCCAAGAGACCCAGTACTTC. Protein product: CATSRDGLPQETQYF.